The next 29 T cell receptor beta chains were all read from a single sample in a study of T cell clones after liver transplantation. Assay: immunoSEQ multiplex PCR; the TCRdb copy retains only in-frame clones and omits some. The data hold fewer than 6,500 clones, with about 31% observed a single time. Sequencing of dividing CFSE-low cells from the MLR defined alloreactive TCRbeta sequences. The antigens these receptors bind are not known. The sequencing input was CD4+ T cells from cultured PBMCs. The source of these receptors is a human patient who received a liver transplant. Some T cells could come from the graft donor.

This clone counts as medium-sized (0.01 to 0.1%). V gene TRBV7-8 combines with J gene TRBJ1-3; tentatively, D is TRBD1 (5 bases). The CDR3 sequence is 17 residues long. CDR1 SGHVS and CDR2 FQNEAQ come from the germline V gene. Trimming took 7 bases from V and 0 from J, leaving 19 bases between them. In DNA form, the CDR3 reads TGTGCCAGCACCCCGCAGCCCTTGGGGGACTCTGGAAACACCATATATTTT. Its translation: CASTPQPLGDSGNTIYF.

This clone was counted between two and nine times. The CDR3 bases are TGTGCCATCAGCCGACAGGAGAACACTGAAGCTTTCTTT. Residues: CAISRQENTEAFF. This chain links TRBV10-3 with TRBJ1-1; the D gene is possibly TRBD1 (6 bases). Trimming took off 6 bases at V and 1 base at J, with 9 bases between the two ends. There are 13 residues in the CDR3. The germline V gene encodes CDR1 ENHRY and CDR2 SYGVKD.

This clone was seen a few times. The V and J genes are TRBV6-5 and TRBJ1-3, with 8 bases that match TRBD1. The CDR3 has 15 residues. J gave up 3 bases and V 5 bases, and 6 bases lay outside the gene matches. Looked up from germline, CDR1 is MNHEY and CDR2 is SVGAGI. The CDR3: CASSKGTGIGNTIYF. CDR3 nucleotide sequence: TGTGCCAGCAGTAAAGGGACAGGCATTGGAAACACCATATATTTT.

This clone was detected a few times. The chain has TRBV10-2 and TRBJ1-6; 9 positions agree with TRBD1. Germline loops: CDR1 WSHSY, CDR2 SAAADI. This CDR3 region has 14 residues. V was pared by 6 bases and J by 5 bases, with 2 bases of the junction left unmatched. In DNA, the CDR3 is TGCGCCAGCAGCGACAGGGGGAATAATTCACCCCTCCACTTT. Protein product: CASSDRGNNSPLHF.

This clone has only one observation. This chain uses TRBV6-9 with TRBJ1-6, with 9 bases identical to TRBD1. The germline CDR1 and CDR2 sequences are MNHGY and SVAAGI. There are 16 residues in the CDR3. J gave up 4 bases and V 5 bases, and 6 bases lay outside the gene matches. CDR3 protein: CASSEGTGSYNSPLHF. The CDR3 DNA is TGTGCCAGCAGTGAAGGGACAGGGTCGTATAATTCACCCCTCCACTTT.

This chain links TRBV5-1 with TRBJ1-4; maybe TRBD1 (5 bases). CDR3 length equals 16 residues. Germline CDR1 is SGHRS and CDR2 is YFSETQ. Trimming took off 0 bases at V and 2 bases at J, with 11 bases between the two ends. CDR3 bases: TGCGCCAGCAGCTTGGGGGGGACCCCGACTAATGAAAAACTGTTTTTT. Encoded protein: CASSLGGTPTNEKLFF. The full variable domain, with the rest looked up from reference TRBV5-1 and TRBJ1-4, is KAGVTQTPRYLIKTRGQQVTLSCSPISGHRSVSWYQQTPGQGLQFLFEYFSETQRNKGNFPGRFSGRQFSNSRSEMNVSTLELGDSALYLCASSLGGTPTNEKLFFGSGTQLSVL.

The genes are TRBV6-5 and TRBJ1-2; D gene uncertain. Germline CDR1 is MNHEY and CDR2 is SVGAGI. CDR3 length: 14 residues. V gave up 6 bases and J gave up 1 base, with 12 bases separating them. In nucleotides, the CDR3 is TGTGCCAGCAGCGCTACGAACTTTAACTATGGCTACACCTTC. It yields the protein CASSATNFNYGYTF.

The chain uses TRBV2 and TRBJ2-5; no definite D call. Trimming took off 1 base at V and 13 bases at J, with 16 bases between the two ends. Germline V gives CDR1 SNHLY, CDR2 FYNNEI. This CDR3 is 13 amino acids long. CDR3 nucleotide sequence: TGTGCCAGCAGTGAAGGGACCTCGCCAAGCCCGTACTTC. Protein: CASSEGTSPSPYF.

This clone has only a few counts. The gene calls are TRBV27 and TRBJ2-3; D unresolved. V gave up 5 bases and J gave up 0 bases, with 9 bases separating them. The germline CDR1 and CDR2 sequences are MNHEY and SMNVEV (reference sequence). The CDR3 loop spans 14 amino acids. The CDR3 sequence is CASSPRFSTDTQYF. The CDR3 region has the DNA TGTGCCAGCAGTCCGAGATTTAGCACAGATACGCAGTATTTT.

The chain employs TRBV21-1 and TRBJ1-6; the table's D call, TRBD1, has no DNA check behind it. TRBV21-1 is termed a pseudogene. There are 14 residues in the CDR3. The CDR3 DNA reads as TGTGCCAGCAGCCAAGATGACAGGGGTTCACCCCTCCACTTT. It yields the protein CASSQDDRGSPLHF.

This clone appeared a few times. The V and J genes are TRBV10-3 and TRBJ2-3; D is unresolved. The germline V and J ends were trimmed by 8 bases and 6 bases, with 12 bases remaining between them. The germline gives CDR1 ENHRY, CDR2 SYGVKD. This CDR3 spans 12 amino acids. The CDR3 reads CAIATLRDTQYF. DNA for the CDR3: TGTGCCATCGCGACGCTTAGGGATACGCAGTATTTT.

This clone came up a few times. Here the CDR3 DNA reads TGCACCAGCAGCCAAGATCGGCGGGGGCCGACTCTAGCCAAAAACATTCAGTACTTC. Amino acid sequence: CTSSQDRRGPTLAKNIQYF. This rearrangement joins TRBV1 to TRBJ2-4; TRBD2, the D gene given by the table, was not confirmed from the DNA. TRBV1 is described as a pseudogene. CDR3 size: 19 residues.

This chain joins TRBV25-1 and TRBJ1-1, with D perhaps matching TRBD1 (5 bases). Trimming shortened V by 0 bases and J by 5 bases, and 10 bases separated the two germline ends. The germline CDR1 and CDR2 sequences are MGHDK and SYGVNS. The CDR3 totals 14 residues. The CDR3: CASSEYPDKTEAFF. The CDR3 DNA follows: TGTGCCAGCAGTGAATACCCGGACAAGACTGAAGCTTTCTTT.

V is TRBV7-9 and J is TRBJ2-7, with 7 bases matching TRBD1. CDR1 SEHNR and CDR2 FQNEAQ come from the germline V gene (reference sequence). The CDR3 is 12 amino acids. V lost 5 bases to trimming and J lost 6 bases; unmatched junction nucleotides: 4. CDR3 in DNA: TGTGCCAGCAGCCAGACAGGGTTCGAGCAGTACTTC. This gives the protein CASSQTGFEQYF. The full variable domain, its missing parts supplied by reference TRBV7-9 and TRBJ2-7, is DTGVSQNPRHKITKRGQNVTFRCDPISEHNRLYWYRQTLGQGPEFLTYFQNEAQLEKSRLLSDRFSAERPKGSFSTLEIQRTEQGDSAMYLCASSQTGFEQYFGPGTRLTVT.

Within the sample, this clone is large (0.1 to 1%). The genes are TRBV18 and TRBJ1-1; 12 bases are a match to TRBD1. The V and J ends lost 3 bases and 5 bases, in that order; junction bases with no gene match: 10. Germline loops: CDR1 KGHSH, CDR2 LQKENI. The CDR3 runs 17 residues. The CDR3 here is CASSPALQGQGATEAFF. The CDR3 region has the DNA TGTGCCAGCTCACCTGCCCTACAGGGACAGGGGGCGACTGAAGCTTTCTTT.

This clone appeared once. A read error likely explains this, since a far larger clone differs by one base. The V and J genes are TRBV5-1 and TRBJ2-2; the D gene is possibly TRBD1 (6 bases). Germline V gives CDR1 SGHRS, CDR2 YFSETQ. The CDR3 is made up of 16 amino acids. The CDR3 protein is CASSRGTGLGTGELLF. The CDR3 DNA follows: TGCGCCAGCAGTAGGGGGACGGGGCTCGGCACCGGGGAGCTGCTTTTT.

The chain recombines TRBV6-1 with TRBJ1-5; D is unresolved. Germline V gene lookup returns CDR1 MNHNS and CDR2 SASEGT. V lost 0 bases to trimming and J lost 4 bases, with 4 bases between them. The CDR3 is 13 residues long. The CDR3 loop is CASSEARNQPQHF. CDR3 nucleotide sequence: TGTGCCAGCAGTGAAGCGCGTAATCAGCCCCAGCATTTT.

In its sample, this clone was seen a few times. V gene TRBV10-2 combines with J gene TRBJ1-6; no clear D. The CDR3 contains 12 residues. Deletions cut 7 bases from V and 7 bases from J, with 8 bases between. Germline V lookup: CDR1 WSHSY, CDR2 SAAADI. The CDR3 loop is CASTAGNSPLHF. CDR3 DNA sequence: TGCGCCAGCACTGCGGGGAATTCACCCCTCCACTTT.

This clone was counted between two and nine times. The chain's CDR3 is CASSKMSSGNTIYF. CDR3 bases: TGTGCCAGTAGCAAAATGAGTTCTGGAAACACCATATATTTT. The rearrangement joins TRBV19 to TRBJ1-3; no clear D gene. From germline, CDR1 is LNHDA and CDR2 SQIVND (reference sequence). The CDR3 totals 14 residues. V was cut by 6 bases and J by 1 base, with 10 bases left in between.

This clone is medium-sized (0.01 to 0.1%) in the sample. The chain has TRBV18 and TRBJ1-5; 8 bases align to TRBD1. Germline V gene data show CDR1 as KGHSH and CDR2 as LQKENI. V lost 4 bases and J lost 7; bases outside the gene matches: 12. CDR3 length equals 16 residues. CDR3 residues: CASSQLGTGQGQPQHF. Here the CDR3 DNA reads TGTGCCAGCTCACAATTAGGGACAGGCCAAGGGCAGCCCCAGCATTTT.

V is TRBV18 and J is TRBJ2-5; 9 bases line up with TRBD2. This CDR3 spans 19 amino acids. V lost 2 bases, J lost 5 bases, and 18 bases stayed unmatched. CDR1 KGHSH and CDR2 LQKENI come from the germline V gene. CDR3 region: CASSPSLRLAGIDLETQYF. CDR3 nucleotides: TGTGCCAGCTCACCATCGTTAAGGCTAGCGGGAATCGATCTGGAGACCCAGTACTTC. Looking up the rest from reference TRBV18 and TRBJ2-5 gives the full variable domain: NAGVMQNPRHLVRRRGQEARLRCSPMKGHSHVYWYRQLPEEGLKFMVYLQKENIIDESGMPKERFSAEFPKEGPSILRIQQVVRGDSAAYFCASSPSLRLAGIDLETQYFGPGTRLLVL.

The V call is TRBV27, the J call TRBJ2-5; TRBD1 matches 8 bases. CDR3 size: 15 residues. CDR1 MNHEY and CDR2 SMNVEV come from the germline V gene (reference sequence). V shed 2 bases, J shed 5 bases, and the junction held 7 bases outside the gene matches. CDR3 bases: TGTGCCAGCAGTTTAATCGGGACAGGCGGCGAGACCCAGTACTTC. Amino acid sequence: CASSLIGTGGETQYF.

J is TRBJ2-2 and V is TRBV5-1; D is possibly TRBD1 (5 bases). This CDR3 contains 15 residues. V lost 3 bases to trimming and J lost 1 base, with 10 bases between them. The germline CDR1 and CDR2 sequences are SGHRS and YFSETQ. For the CDR3, the DNA is TGCGCCAGCAGCTCCAGGGCCTTGAACACCGGGGAGCTGTTTTTT. This encodes CASSSRALNTGELFF. The full variable domain, rest sourced from reference TRBV5-1 and TRBJ2-2, is KAGVTQTPRYLIKTRGQQVTLSCSPISGHRSVSWYQQTPGQGLQFLFEYFSETQRNKGNFPGRFSGRQFSNSRSEMNVSTLELGDSALYLCASSSRALNTGELFFGEGSRLTVL.

This clone was observed a handful of times. V and J are TRBV2 and TRBJ2-6, with TRBD1 identical over 10 bases. Germline-derived CDR1 and CDR2 are SNHLY and FYNNEI. CDR3 size: 17 residues. Trimming cost V 6 bases and J 4 bases; bases outside gene matches: 9. This CDR3 is CASSKDRGRSGANVLTF. The CDR3, as DNA: TGTGCCAGCAGCAAAGACAGGGGGCGCTCGGGGGCCAACGTCCTGACTTTC.

This clone was counted only a few times. Germline is not matched at one junction end, which may reflect a read error. The chain couples TRBV5-1 to TRBJ2-7, with 8 bases lining up with TRBD2. CDR1 and CDR2 (germline): SGHRS, YFSETQ. This CDR3 spans 16 amino acids. The CDR3 sequence: CARSLAGGAILYEQYF. In DNA form, the CDR3 reads TGCGCCCGCAGCTTGGCCGGGGGGGCGATATTGTACGAGCAGTACTTC.

The sample holds a few counts of this clone. The chain recombines TRBV10-1 with TRBJ2-1, with D perhaps TRBD2 (5 bases). Germline V gene sequence: CDR1 WNHNN, CDR2 SYGVQD (reference sequence). Trimming removed 0 bases from V and 6 bases from J, with 6 bases in between. The CDR3 extends over 13 amino acids. The CDR3 nucleotides are TGCGCCAGCAGTGAGTCGGGAGTCAATGAGCAGTTCTTC. Protein product: CASSESGVNEQFF.

The CDR3 protein is CASRYTGSSGNTEAFF. The CDR3 nucleotides are TGTGCCAGCAGATACACAGGGTCGAGCGGGAACACTGAAGCTTTCTTT. The chain recombines TRBV6-4 with TRBJ1-1, with a possible D match to TRBD1 (6 bases). The V and J ends lost 6 bases and 1 base respectively, with 18 bases between them. CDR3 length equals 16 residues. Germline-derived CDR1 and CDR2 are MRHNA and SNTAGT.

The V call is TRBV7-4, the J call TRBJ2-1, with 7 nucleotides matching TRBD2. The V gene end was trimmed by 1 base and the J gene end by 7 bases; junction bases not matched to a gene: 7. Per the germline V gene, CDR1 is SGHVT and CDR2 is SQSDAQ. The CDR3 runs to 15 residues. CDR3 in DNA: TGTGCCAGCAGCTTAGATCCAGCGGGGCGGAATGAGCAGTTCTTC. Translated, it gives CASSLDPAGRNEQFF.

The chain recombines TRBV7-9 with TRBJ2-5; no firm D call. V gave up 5 bases and J gave up 2 bases, with 12 bases separating them. Germline loops: CDR1 SEHNR, CDR2 FQNEAQ (reference sequence). The CDR3 has 14 amino acids. The CDR3 loop reads CASSPRAVQETQYF. The CDR3 DNA reads as TGTGCCAGCAGCCCTCGGGCTGTACAAGAGACCCAGTACTTC.